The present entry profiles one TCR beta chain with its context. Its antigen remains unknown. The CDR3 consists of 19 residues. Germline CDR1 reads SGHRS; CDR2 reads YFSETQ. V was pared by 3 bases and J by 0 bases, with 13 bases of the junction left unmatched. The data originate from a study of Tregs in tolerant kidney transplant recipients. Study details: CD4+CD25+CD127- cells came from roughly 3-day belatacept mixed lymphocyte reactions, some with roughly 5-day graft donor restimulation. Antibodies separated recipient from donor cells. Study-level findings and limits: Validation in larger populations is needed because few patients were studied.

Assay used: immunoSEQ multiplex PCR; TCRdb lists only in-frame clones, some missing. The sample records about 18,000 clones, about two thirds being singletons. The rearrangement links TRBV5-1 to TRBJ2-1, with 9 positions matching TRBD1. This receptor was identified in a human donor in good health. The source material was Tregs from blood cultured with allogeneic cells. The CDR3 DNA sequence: TGCGCCAGCAGCTGGGACCTTACGGACAGGGGAAGCTCCTACAATGAGCAGTTCTTC. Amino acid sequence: CASSWDLTDRGSSYNEQFF.